These 11 T cell receptor beta chains were sequenced from one sample in a study of cytomegalovirus exposure and HLA in healthy donors. The study ran its PCR with 60 Vbeta and 13 Jbeta primers. This table comes from immunoSEQ multiplex PCR, and its TCRdb copy is limited to in-frame clones, with some not included. The sample holds under 200,000 clones; around 82% are singletons and the top ten take 1.7%. The sample was PBMCs. Receptor source: a middle-aged man in good health and CMV-seropositive.

V gene TRBV27 combines with J gene TRBJ1-3, with D unresolved. Between the trimmed V and J ends, which lost 8 bases and 4 bases, there was a span of 6 bases. Germline V gene data show CDR1 as MNHEY and CDR2 as SMNVEV (reference sequence). The length of the CDR3 is 11 residues. CDR3: CASSSGNTIYF. In nucleotides, the CDR3 is TGTGCCAGCTCCTCGGGAAACACCATATATTTT.

J is TRBJ1-5 and V is TRBV12-5; 12 bases line up with TRBD1. Germline V gives CDR1 LGHNT, CDR2 FRNRAP. The CDR3 length is 20 residues. Trimming took 2 bases from V and 2 from J; bases not matched to a gene: 13. CDR3 sequence: CASGLRGEGQGAPGNQPQHF. The CDR3 DNA reads as TGTGCTAGTGGTTTGAGGGGGGAGGGACAGGGGGCTCCGGGCAATCAGCCCCAGCATTTT.

The chain couples TRBV7-9 to TRBJ1-1, with 7 bases identical to TRBD1. V lost 4 bases, J lost 5 bases, and 7 bases stayed unmatched. This CDR3 has 14 residues. The germline gives CDR1 SEHNR, CDR2 FQNEAQ (reference sequence). CDR3 in DNA: TGTGCCAGCAGCTCTCGGGGACAGACGACTGAAGCTTTCTTT. It is translated as CASSSRGQTTEAFF. Looking up the rest from reference TRBV7-9 and TRBJ1-1 gives the full variable domain: DTGVSQNPRHKITKRGQNVTFRCDPISEHNRLYWYRQTLGQGPEFLTYFQNEAQLEKSRLLSDRFSAERPKGSFSTLEIQRTEQGDSAMYLCASSSRGQTTEAFFGQGTRLTVV.

The V and J genes are TRBV27 and TRBJ1-3, with TRBD1 matching 8 bases. The germline CDR1 and CDR2 sequences are MNHEY and SMNVEV (reference sequence). The CDR3 has 15 amino acids. Losses at the gene ends were 6 bases for V and 4 bases for J; bases not matched to a gene: 8. CDR3 region: CASRETGAGGNTIYF. In DNA form, the CDR3 reads TGTGCCAGCAGGGAGACAGGGGCAGGGGGAAACACCATATATTTT.

V gene TRBV7-2 combines with J gene TRBJ2-7; 8 nucleotides align to TRBD1. Germline CDR1 reads SGHTA; CDR2 reads FQGNSA. The CDR3 runs 13 residues. Germline trimming cut 3 bases from V and 6 bases from J; bases unmatched to any gene: 4. CDR3 sequence: CASSFAGGGEQYF. CDR3 DNA: TGTGCCAGCAGCTTCGCAGGGGGCGGCGAGCAGTACTTC.

The rearrangement links TRBV27 to TRBJ1-2; a weak D match, TRBD1 (5 bases). The CDR3 contains 18 residues. Between the trimmed V and J ends, which lost 4 bases and 2 bases, there was a span of 23 bases. In germline, CDR1 is MNHEY, CDR2 SMNVEV (reference sequence). The CDR3 DNA reads TGTGCCAGCAGTTCGTTCACTCGGGACTTAGTACCGAACTATGGCTACACCTTC. Protein sequence: CASSSFTRDLVPNYGYTF.

This sequence joins TRBV6-1 and TRBJ1-5; D is undetermined. This CDR3 comprises 14 residues. V lost 0 bases and J 4 bases, leaving 7 bases between the germline ends. Germline CDR1 reads MNHNS; CDR2 reads SASEGT. The chain's CDR3 is CASSEAAGNQPQHF. CDR3 sequence (DNA): TGTGCCAGCAGTGAAGCGGCAGGTAATCAGCCCCAGCATTTT.

The chain recombines TRBV5-1 with TRBJ1-2; TRBD1 aligns across 7 bases. This CDR3 region has 13 residues. V was clipped by 7 bases and J by 0 bases; unmatched bases: 3. From germline, CDR1 is SGHRS and CDR2 YFSETQ. Here the CDR3 DNA reads TGCGCCAGCTCGACAGGGCCTAACTATGGCTACACCTTC. Protein product: CASSTGPNYGYTF.

The chain recombines TRBV30 with TRBJ2-5; perhaps TRBD1 as D (6 bases). TRBJ2-7 matches the DNA end more closely, so the J call is doubtful. This CDR3 is built from 15 residues. Germline V lookup: CDR1 GTSNPN, CDR2 SVGIG (reference sequence). The CDR3 DNA reads TGTGCCTGGAGTGACCCCTGGACAGCCTCCTACGAGCAGTACTTC. It yields the protein CAWSDPWTASYEQYF.

V gene TRBV10-2 combines with J gene TRBJ2-7; a weak D match, TRBD2 (5 bases). Germline loops: CDR1 WSHSY, CDR2 SAAADI. Trimming took off 6 bases at V and 4 bases at J, with 7 bases between the two ends. The CDR3 spans 11 residues. Here the CDR3 DNA reads TGCGCCAGCAGCGGGAAATACGAGCAGTACTTC. Translating it yields CASSGKYEQYF.

V gene TRBV5-1 combines with J gene TRBJ2-7, with TRBD2 matching over 13 bases. Trimming cost V 0 bases and J 5 bases; bases outside gene matches: 5. The CDR3 is 16 residues long. Germline assignment: CDR1 SGHRS and CDR2 YFSETQ. The CDR3 sequence is CASSLELAGGRDEQYF. DNA of the CDR3: TGCGCCAGCAGCTTGGAACTAGCGGGAGGGAGAGACGAGCAGTACTTC.